Listed below are T cell receptor beta chains from one sample, sequenced in a study of blood T cell repertoires in COVID-19. The repertoire was sequenced with immunoSEQ multiplex PCR; TCRdb's copy has only in-frame clones and lacks some. The sample lists around 140,000 clones; 89% were seen once. The sequencing input was peripheral blood. These receptor sequences come from a human donor in a cohort sampled during active COVID-19. Each CDR3 is given with its conserved first and last residue. The D gene is left open where the match is weak. Not all rows give a size; the values are once, few, many and, for expanded clones, a class.

CDR3 DNA: TGCGCCAGCAGCTTGGGGGACATGATGAACACTGAAGCTTTCTTT
CDR3 protein: CASSLGDMMNTEAFF
D gene: .
J gene: TRBJ1-1
clone size: .
V gene: TRBV5-1

CDR3 DNA: TGCAGCGTTGATTCGGCTAACTATGGCTACACCTTC
CDR3 protein: CSVDSANYGYTF
D gene: .
J gene: TRBJ1-2
clone size: once
V gene: TRBV29-1

CDR3 DNA: TGTGCCAGCAGACCCGGGACAGGATCCTACGAGCAGTACTTC
CDR3 protein: CASRPGTGSYEQYF
D gene: TRBD1
J gene: TRBJ2-7
clone size: .
V gene: TRBV2

CDR3 DNA: TGCGCCAGCAGCCCGACAGGGGGCCTTGGCTACACCTTC
CDR3 protein: CASSPTGGLGYTF
D gene: TRBD1
J gene: TRBJ1-2
clone size: .
V gene: TRBV5-1

CDR3 DNA: TGTGCCAGTAGTATCAGTGGGACAGGGGGTCACGAGCAGTACTTC
CDR3 protein: CASSISGTGGHEQYF
D gene: TRBD1
J gene: TRBJ2-7
clone size: .
V gene: TRBV19

CDR3 DNA: TGTGCCAGCAGCCAGGCTCTACGGTGGGATGAGCAGTTCTTC
CDR3 protein: CASSQALRWDEQFF
D gene: .
J gene: TRBJ2-1
clone size: .
V gene: TRBV5-6

CDR3 DNA: TGTGCCAGCAGCTCAACCCCGGGACTAGCGGGGGAAGAGACCCAGTACTTC
CDR3 protein: CASSSTPGLAGEETQYF
D gene: TRBD2
J gene: TRBJ2-5
clone size: once
V gene: TRBV7-3

CDR3 DNA: TGTGCCTGGAGTGTACCCGGGTTCTCCTACGAGCAGTACTTC
CDR3 protein: CAWSVPGFSYEQYF
D gene: .
J gene: TRBJ2-7
clone size: .
V gene: TRBV30

CDR3 DNA: TGTGCCAGCAGCGGGAGTTCAGGGGGATTGTCTGGCTACACCTTC
CDR3 protein: CASSGSSGGLSGYTF
D gene: TRBD1
J gene: TRBJ1-2
clone size: .
V gene: TRBV5-5

CDR3 DNA: TGTGCCAGCAGCCAAGCCCAGGGTAACTATGGCTACACCTTC
CDR3 protein: CASSQAQGNYGYTF
D gene: .
J gene: TRBJ1-2
clone size: .
V gene: TRBV14